The text below deals with one T cell receptor (beta chain). The record originates from a study of blood T cell repertoires in COVID-19. The V gene's germline CDR1 is SGHVS and CDR2 FNYEAQ. The CDR3 is made up of 15 amino acids. V shed 1 base, J shed 9 bases, and the junction held 6 bases outside the gene matches. Measured with immunoSEQ multiplex PCR; TCRdb has only the in-frame clones, and not every one. The table shows 100,000 or so clones, with approximately 87% occurring only once. The TCR comes from a woman aged 25 to 39 with acute or convalescent COVID-19. The rearrangement uses TRBV7-6 and TRBJ2-1; TRBD1 aligns across 10 bases. The sample comprised peripheral blood. CDR3 in amino acids: CASSLVRQGAVEQFF. CDR3 DNA: TGTGCCAGCAGCTTAGTCCGACAGGGGGCTGTTGAGCAGTTCTTC.